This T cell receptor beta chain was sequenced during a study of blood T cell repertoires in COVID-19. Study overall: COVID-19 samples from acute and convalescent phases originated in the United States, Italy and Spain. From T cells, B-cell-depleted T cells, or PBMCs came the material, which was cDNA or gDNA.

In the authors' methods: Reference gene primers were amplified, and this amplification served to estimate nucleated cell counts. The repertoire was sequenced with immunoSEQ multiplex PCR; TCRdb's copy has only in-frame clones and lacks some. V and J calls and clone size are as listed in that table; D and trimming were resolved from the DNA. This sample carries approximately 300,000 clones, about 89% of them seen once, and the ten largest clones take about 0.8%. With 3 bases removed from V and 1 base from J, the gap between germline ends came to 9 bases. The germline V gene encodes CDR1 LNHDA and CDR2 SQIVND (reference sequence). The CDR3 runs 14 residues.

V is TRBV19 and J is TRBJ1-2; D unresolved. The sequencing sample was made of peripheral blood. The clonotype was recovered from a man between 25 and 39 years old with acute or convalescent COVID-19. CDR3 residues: CASSILPVNYGYTF. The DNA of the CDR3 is TGTGCCAGTAGTATTTTGCCAGTTAACTATGGCTACACCTTC.